The 5 T cell receptor beta chains below all came from one sample that was sequenced in a study of identical twins (dated by TCRdb to 2016 to 2017). The library was prepared using 5' RACE. Data came from an Illumina HiSeq 2000. TCRdb handled the public reads itself, with Q25 trimming in fastp and clone calling in MiXCR, and kept productive beta chains. Every entry covers one CDR3 protein and lists the most common genes and DNA from its rows. The sample records 600,000 to 700,000 distinct CDR3 sequences, approximately 21% of which are singletons. The ten biggest clones cover over 4% of the sample. This sample was also put to use in a study of T cells expressing NK-cell markers.

Sequencing was carried out using PBMCs. Receptor source: a woman aged 18-29 years in good health.

This clonotype was seen a few times. The chain combines TRBV12-3 or TRBV12-4 with TRBJ1-5; no firm D call. The germline V and J ends were trimmed by 7 bases and 0 bases, with 13 bases remaining between them. The CDR3 has 15 residues. The CDR3 DNA reads as TGTGCCAGCAAAGGTACCCCGATTAGCAATCAGCCCCAGCATTTT. This sequence encodes CASKGTPISNQPQHF.

In its sample, this clonotype was seen many times. Compared with germline, one end of the junction differs, possibly owing to a read error. V and J are TRBV5-6 and TRBJ2-7, with 10 positions matching TRBD1. Germline assignment: CDR1 SGHDT and CDR2 YYEEEE. This CDR3 has 14 amino acids. DNA for the CDR3: TGCGCCAGCAGCCTGGACAGGGGGATATACGAGCAGTACTTC. Protein: CASSLDRGIYEQYF.

This clonotype was seen a few times. The rearrangement uses TRBV20-1 and TRBJ2-1; D may be TRBD2 (5 bases). Between the trimmed V and J ends, which lost 5 bases and 8 bases, there was a span of 10 bases. The CDR3 runs to 11 residues. Germline values: CDR1 DFQATT, CDR2 SNEGSKA (reference sequence). The CDR3 nucleotides are TGCAGTGCTTGGGAGCCGGATGAGCAGTTCTTC. Amino acids: CSAWEPDEQFF.

This clonotype was seen more than once but under ten times. The V and J genes are TRBV12-3 or TRBV12-4 and TRBJ2-1; no reliable D call. Deletions cut 9 bases from V and 4 bases from J, with 16 bases between. This CDR3 has 14 residues. The CDR3 loop reads CASLRLTAYNEQFF. The CDR3 region has the DNA TGTGCCAGTCTAAGGCTAACAGCTTACAATGAGCAGTTCTTC.

This sequence joins TRBV9 and TRBJ2-7; no firm D call. Trimming cost V 0 bases and J 0 bases, with 7 bases left between them. This CDR3 spans 14 amino acids. CDR1 is SGDLS, CDR2 YYNGEE, per germline. This chain's CDR3 is CASSVVSSSYEQYF. The CDR3, as DNA: TGTGCCAGCAGCGTAGTCAGTAGCTCCTACGAGCAGTACTTC.